What follows describes a single TCR beta chain. The data were produced by immunoSEQ multiplex PCR, yet TCRdb's version contains in-frame clones alone and is incomplete. This sample has 70,000 to 90,000 clones, with around 93% found just once. This sample stems from a study of brain T cells in children with intractable seizures. V gave up 1 base and J gave up 0 bases, with 12 bases separating them. Germline V gene lookup returns CDR1 SEHNR and CDR2 FQNEAQ (reference sequence). This CDR3 has 16 residues. The source was peripheral blood, collected at surgery. This receptor was taken from a boy under two years old with tuberous sclerosis and intractable seizures. The V gene is TRBV7-9, the J gene TRBJ1-2; tentatively, D is TRBD1 (6 bases). The CDR3 sequence: CASSLVSRGPNYGYTF. The CDR3 nucleotides are TGTGCCAGCAGCTTAGTTTCCAGGGGACCTAACTATGGCTACACCTTC.